Listed here are 7 T cell receptor beta chains from one sample, sequenced in a study of T cell changes during pregnancy in multiple sclerosis (dated by TCRdb to between 2019 and 2020). Libraries were prepared through the immunoSEQ multiplex PCR assay. The source is immuneACCESS, and TCRdb retained only in-frame sequences with V and J called. Part of the clones is not carried over; for the studies checked, unresolved V genes explain less than half of this, and the remainder is unexplained. The sample table records around 36,000 clones; roughly 91% of these occur just once. 7.8% of the sample belongs to the ten largest clones. The sample here was CD8+ T cells from peripheral blood mononuclear cells, taken before pregnancy. All receptors come from a female donor with multiple sclerosis, enrolled in a pregnancy study.

In this sample, this clone turned up a few times. The CDR3 region has the DNA TGCAGCGTCCAAAGCCCGTACCAAGAGACCCAGTACTTC. Translation: CSVQSPYQETQYF. The rearrangement uses TRBV29-1 and TRBJ2-5, with no clear D. There are 13 residues in the CDR3. Germline V CDR1 and CDR2: SQVTM, ANQGSEA. Trimming cost V 6 bases and J 0 bases, with 11 bases left between them.

The sample holds a few counts of this clone. This specimen includes other DNA sequences encoding the same CDR3. V and J are TRBV11-2 and TRBJ2-2; a weak D match, TRBD1 (6 bases). This CDR3 has 14 residues. Between the trimmed V and J ends, which lost 5 bases and 1 base, there was a span of 8 bases. Germline values: CDR1 SGHAT, CDR2 FQNNGV. CDR3 DNA: TGTGCCAGCAGCCGCAGGGGGAACACCGGGGAGCTGTTTTTT. Its protein is CASSRRGNTGELFF. Supplemented by reference TRBV11-2 and TRBJ2-2, the full variable domain reads EAGVAQSPRYKIIEKRQSVAFWCNPISGHATLYWYQQILGQGPKLLIQFQNNGVVDDSQLPKDRFSAERLKGVDSTLKIQPAKLEDSAVYLCASSRRGNTGELFFGEGSRLTVL.

V is TRBV7-9 and J is TRBJ2-5; D remains unclear. The CDR3 extends over 10 amino acids. In germline, CDR1 is SEHNR, CDR2 FQNEAQ (reference sequence). The V end was cut by 8 bases, the J end by 9 bases, with 10 bases between. In nucleotides, the CDR3 is TGTGCCAGCCGCAACATATCCCAGTACTTC. Protein product: CASRNISQYF.

This chain joins TRBV9 and TRBJ2-7, with 9 nucleotides matching TRBD1. J lost 0 bases, V lost 4 bases, and 14 bases had no gene match. From germline, CDR1 is SGDLS and CDR2 YYNGEE. The CDR3 totals 18 residues. The CDR3 spells CASSPRDRVAASSYEQYF. CDR3 in DNA: TGTGCCAGCAGCCCCCGGGACAGGGTAGCCGCGAGCTCCTACGAGCAGTACTTC.

V gene TRBV5-6 combines with J gene TRBJ2-1, with D possibly matching TRBD2 (6 bases). Germline V gene data show CDR1 as SGHDT and CDR2 as YYEEEE. The length of the CDR3 is 14 residues. Trimming took off 3 bases at V and 8 bases at J, with 15 bases between the two ends. The CDR3 is CASSWASSAHEQFF. The CDR3 DNA is TGTGCCAGCAGCTGGGCGTCTAGCGCCCATGAGCAGTTCTTC.

This clone was counted a single time. The chain recombines TRBV5-1 with TRBJ2-5, with TRBD2 identical over 12 bases. V dropped 4 bases and J dropped 5; count of bases not matched to a gene: 9. Germline assignment: CDR1 SGHRS and CDR2 YFSETQ. The CDR3 extends over 16 amino acids. CDR3 in amino acids: CASSGLAGGPGETQYF. The CDR3 DNA reads as TGCGCCAGCAGCGGTCTAGCGGGAGGGCCGGGGGAGACCCAGTACTTC. Based on the CDR3 plus reference TRBV5-1 and TRBJ2-5, the full variable domain is KAGVTQTPRYLIKTRGQQVTLSCSPISGHRSVSWYQQTPGQGLQFLFEYFSETQRNKGNFPGRFSGRQFSNSRSEMNVSTLELGDSALYLCASSGLAGGPGETQYFGPGTRLLVL.

Only one count was recorded for this clone. V usage is TRBV6-5 and J usage is TRBJ2-1; D gene uncertain. The germline V gene has CDR1 MNHEY and CDR2 SVGAGI. The CDR3 is 11 amino acids. With 2 bases removed from V and 9 bases from J, the gap between germline ends came to 5 bases. The CDR3 region is CASSYGGEQFF. The CDR3 region has the DNA TGTGCCAGCAGTTACGGCGGTGAGCAGTTCTTC.